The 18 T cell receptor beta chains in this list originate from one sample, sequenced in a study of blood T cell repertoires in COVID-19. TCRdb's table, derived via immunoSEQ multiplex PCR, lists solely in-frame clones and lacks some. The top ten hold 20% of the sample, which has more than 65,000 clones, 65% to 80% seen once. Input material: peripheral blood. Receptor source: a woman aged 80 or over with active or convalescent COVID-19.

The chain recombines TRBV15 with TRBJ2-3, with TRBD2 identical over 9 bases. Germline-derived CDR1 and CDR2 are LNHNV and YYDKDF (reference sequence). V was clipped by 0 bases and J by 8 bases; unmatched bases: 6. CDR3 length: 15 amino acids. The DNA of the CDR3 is TGTGCCACCAGCAGAGAAAGCGGGGGGCCGAGTACGCAGTATTTT. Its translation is CATSRESGGPSTQYF.

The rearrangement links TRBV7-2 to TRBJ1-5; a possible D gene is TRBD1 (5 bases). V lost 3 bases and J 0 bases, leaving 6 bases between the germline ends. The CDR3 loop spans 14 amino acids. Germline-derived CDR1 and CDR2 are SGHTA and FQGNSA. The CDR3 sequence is CASSFDSSNQPQHF. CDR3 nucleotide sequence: TGTGCCAGCAGCTTTGACAGTAGCAATCAGCCCCAGCATTTT.

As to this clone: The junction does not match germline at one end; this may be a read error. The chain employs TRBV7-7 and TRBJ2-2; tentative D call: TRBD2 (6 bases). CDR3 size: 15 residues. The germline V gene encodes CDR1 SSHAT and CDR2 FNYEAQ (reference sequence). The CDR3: CASSPGRGVTGELFF. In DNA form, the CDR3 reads TGTGCTAGCAGCCCCGGGAGAGGGGTCACCGGGGAGCTGTTTTTT.

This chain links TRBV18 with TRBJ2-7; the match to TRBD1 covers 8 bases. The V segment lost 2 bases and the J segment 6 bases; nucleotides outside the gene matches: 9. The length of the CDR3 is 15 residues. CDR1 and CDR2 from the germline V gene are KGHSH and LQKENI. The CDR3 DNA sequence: TGTGCCAGCTCACCAATGACAGGGGAGATGAGCGAGCAGTACTTC. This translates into CASSPMTGEMSEQYF.

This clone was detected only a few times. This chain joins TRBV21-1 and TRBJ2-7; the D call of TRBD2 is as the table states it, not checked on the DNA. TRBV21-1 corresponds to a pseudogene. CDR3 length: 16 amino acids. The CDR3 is CASSKVVLRRNYEQYF. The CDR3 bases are TGTGCCAGCAGCAAAGTAGTGCTACGGAGAAACTACGAGCAGTACTTC.

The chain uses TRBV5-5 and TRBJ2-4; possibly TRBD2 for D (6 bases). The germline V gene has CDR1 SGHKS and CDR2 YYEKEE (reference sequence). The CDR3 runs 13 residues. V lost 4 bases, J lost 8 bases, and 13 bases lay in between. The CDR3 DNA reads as TGTGCCAGCAGCCCGATTCGGAGGGACATTCAGTACTTC. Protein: CASSPIRRDIQYF.

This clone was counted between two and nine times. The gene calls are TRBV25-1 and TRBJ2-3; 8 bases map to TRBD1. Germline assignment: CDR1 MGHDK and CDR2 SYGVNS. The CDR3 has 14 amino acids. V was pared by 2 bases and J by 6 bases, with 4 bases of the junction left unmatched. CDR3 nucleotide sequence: TGTGCCAGCAGTGAAACAGGGGGTACGGATACGCAGTATTTT. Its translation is CASSETGGTDTQYF.

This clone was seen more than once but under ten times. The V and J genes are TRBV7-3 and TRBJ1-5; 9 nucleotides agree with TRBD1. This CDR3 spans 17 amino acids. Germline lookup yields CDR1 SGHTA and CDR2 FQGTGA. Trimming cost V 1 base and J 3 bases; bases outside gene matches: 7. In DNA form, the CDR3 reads TGTGCCAGCAGCTTAAAAGTCAGGGACAGGGACAATCAGCCCCAGCATTTT. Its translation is CASSLKVRDRDNQPQHF.

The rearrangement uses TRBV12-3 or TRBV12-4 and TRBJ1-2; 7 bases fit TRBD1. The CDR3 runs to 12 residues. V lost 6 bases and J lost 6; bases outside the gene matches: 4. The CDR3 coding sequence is TGTGCCAGCAGGAACCAGGGGGATGGCTACACCTTC. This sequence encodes CASRNQGDGYTF.

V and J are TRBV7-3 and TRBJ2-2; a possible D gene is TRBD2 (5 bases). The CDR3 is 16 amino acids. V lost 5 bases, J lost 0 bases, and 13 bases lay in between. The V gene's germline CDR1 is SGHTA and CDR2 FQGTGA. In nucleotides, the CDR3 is TGTGCCAGCAGCCCCCACGGGGATGCGAACACCGGGGAGCTGTTTTTT. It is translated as CASSPHGDANTGELFF.

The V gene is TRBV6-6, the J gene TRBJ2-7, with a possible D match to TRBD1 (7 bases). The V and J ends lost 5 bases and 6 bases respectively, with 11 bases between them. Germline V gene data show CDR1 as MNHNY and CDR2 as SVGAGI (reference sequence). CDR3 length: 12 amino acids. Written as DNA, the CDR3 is TGTGCCAGCAGTGCAGGGGGGCGCGAGCAGTACTTC. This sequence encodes CASSAGGREQYF.

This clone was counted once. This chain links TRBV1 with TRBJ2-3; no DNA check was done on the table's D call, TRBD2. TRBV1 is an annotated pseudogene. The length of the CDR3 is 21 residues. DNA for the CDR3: TGCACCAGCAGCCAAGATCAGTACAGCGGGACTAGCGGGGACCGCACAGATACGCAGTATTTT. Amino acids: CTSSQDQYSGTSGDRTDTQYF.

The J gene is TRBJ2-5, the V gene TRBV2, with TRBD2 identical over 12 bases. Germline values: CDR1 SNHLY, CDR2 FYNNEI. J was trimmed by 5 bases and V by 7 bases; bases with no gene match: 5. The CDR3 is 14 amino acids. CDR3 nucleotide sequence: TGTGCCAGCATGAGGACTAGCGGGAAGGAGACCCAGTACTTC. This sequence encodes CASMRTSGKETQYF.

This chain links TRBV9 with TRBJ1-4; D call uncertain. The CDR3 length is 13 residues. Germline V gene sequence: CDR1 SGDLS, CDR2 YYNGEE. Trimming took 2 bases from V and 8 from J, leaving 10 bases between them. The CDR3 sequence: CASSVRPGEKLFF. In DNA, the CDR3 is TGTGCCAGCAGCGTCAGACCAGGCGAAAAACTGTTTTTT.

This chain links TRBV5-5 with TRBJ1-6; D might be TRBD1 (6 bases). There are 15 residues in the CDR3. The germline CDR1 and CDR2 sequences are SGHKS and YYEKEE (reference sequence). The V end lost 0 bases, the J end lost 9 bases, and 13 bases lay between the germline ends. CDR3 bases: TGTGCCAGCAGCTTGGAACAGGGTTTTGTTTCACCCCTCCACTTT. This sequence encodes CASSLEQGFVSPLHF.

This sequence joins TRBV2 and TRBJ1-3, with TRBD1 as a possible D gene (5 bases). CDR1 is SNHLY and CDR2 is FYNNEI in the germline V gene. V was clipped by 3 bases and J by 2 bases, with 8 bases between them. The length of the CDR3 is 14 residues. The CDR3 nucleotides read TGTGCCAGCAGTGATCCGGGGGCTGGAAACACCATATATTTT. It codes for CASSDPGAGNTIYF.

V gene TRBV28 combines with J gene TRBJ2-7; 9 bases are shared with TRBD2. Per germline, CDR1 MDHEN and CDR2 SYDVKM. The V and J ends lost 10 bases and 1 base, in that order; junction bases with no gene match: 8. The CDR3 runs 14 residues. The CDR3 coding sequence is TGTGCCATCTCTAGCGGGACTAGGTCCTACGAGCAGTACTTC. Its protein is CAISSGTRSYEQYF.

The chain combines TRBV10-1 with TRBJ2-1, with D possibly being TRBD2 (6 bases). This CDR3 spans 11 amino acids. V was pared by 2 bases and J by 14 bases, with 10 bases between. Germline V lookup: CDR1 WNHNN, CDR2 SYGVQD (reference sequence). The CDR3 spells CASSEGTDEFF. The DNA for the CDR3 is TGCGCCAGCAGTGAGGGGACTGACGAGTTCTTC.